One sample yielded the 17 T cell receptor beta chains listed below, sequenced in a study of CD4 T cells in relation to SARS-CoV-2 and coronaviruses. Before the COVID-19 pandemic, during about 2011-2019, CD4+ T cells were taken from unexposed donors. Isolation of CD4+ T cells took place after about 9 days in culture. These receptors have no identified antigens. Clones were sequenced by immunoSEQ multiplex PCR, and TCRdb holds only the in-frame ones, with some missing. The data hold just under 20,000 clones, with roughly 73% observed a single time. Sequenced material: CD4+ T cells from PBMCs, cultured in vitro. Receptors originate from a human donor in good health.

The chain uses TRBV3-1 (or the pseudogene TRBV3-2) and TRBJ2-2; D gene ambiguous. The V and J ends lost 4 bases and 3 bases respectively, with 3 bases between them. From germline, CDR1 is LGHDT and CDR2 YNNKEL (reference sequence). This CDR3 has 12 amino acids. The CDR3 DNA reads TGTGCCAGCAGCCCGCACACCGGGGAGCTGTTTTTT. Translated, it gives CASSPHTGELFF.

This clone was observed a handful of times. The CDR3 loop is CASSYRDSYNEQFF. The CDR3 DNA follows: TGTGCCAGCAGTTACCGGGACAGTTACAATGAGCAGTTCTTC. The V and J genes are TRBV6-2 or TRBV6-3 and TRBJ2-1, with 7 nucleotides matching TRBD1. CDR1 is MNHEY, CDR2 SVGEGT, per germline. This CDR3 spans 14 amino acids. The junction had 2 bases not matched to a gene; V was cut back by 2 bases and J by 4 bases.

The chain has TRBV7-9 and TRBJ1-4; D gene ambiguous. V was cut by 3 bases and J by 0 bases, with 17 bases left in between. CDR1 is SEHNR and CDR2 is FQNEAQ in the germline V gene (reference sequence). This CDR3 comprises 18 residues. The CDR3 is CASSFVARKIATNEKLFF. DNA for the CDR3: TGTGCCAGCAGCTTTGTAGCCAGAAAGATCGCAACTAATGAAAAACTGTTTTTT.

The V and J genes are TRBV5-6 and TRBJ2-7; weak D call: TRBD2 (6 bases). V gave up 0 bases and J gave up 2 bases, with 9 bases separating them. The CDR3 covers 14 residues. Per the germline V gene, CDR1 is SGHDT and CDR2 is YYEEEE. CDR3 residues: CASSLGGGTYEQYF. CDR3 sequence (DNA): TGTGCCAGCAGCTTGGGCGGAGGGACCTACGAGCAGTACTTC.

This clone has more than one count but fewer than ten. The rearrangement links TRBV9 to TRBJ2-7; 11 bases agree with TRBD2. The V segment lost 0 bases and the J segment 3 bases; nucleotides outside the gene matches: 5. The germline gives CDR1 SGDLS, CDR2 YYNGEE. The CDR3 runs to 16 residues. CDR3 in amino acids: CASSVGRLAGNYEQYF. The CDR3 region has the DNA TGTGCCAGCAGCGTAGGCAGACTAGCGGGAAACTACGAGCAGTACTTC.

This clone is labeled medium-sized. The rearrangement links TRBV6-6 to TRBJ2-6; D remains ambiguous. This CDR3 is built from 14 residues. V lost 6 bases and J lost 0, with 6 bases in between. Germline CDR1 reads MNHNY; CDR2 reads SVGAGI (reference sequence). CDR3: CASSVFSGANVLTF. The CDR3 coding sequence is TGTGCCAGCAGCGTCTTCTCTGGGGCCAACGTCCTGACTTTC.

The genes are TRBV7-3 and TRBJ1-1; no firm D call. Germline V gene lookup returns CDR1 SGHTA and CDR2 FQGTGA. The CDR3 loop spans 15 amino acids. The germline V and J ends were trimmed by 1 base and 2 bases, with 11 bases remaining between them. This CDR3 reads CASSLMSGPNTEAFF. CDR3 DNA: TGTGCCAGCAGCTTAATGTCCGGGCCCAACACTGAAGCTTTCTTT. Supplemented by reference TRBV7-3 and TRBJ1-1, the full variable domain reads GAGVSQTPSNKVTEKGKYVELRCDPISGHTALYWYRQSLGQGPEFLIYFQGTGAADDSGLPNDRFFAVRPEGSVSTLKIQRTERGDSAVYLCASSLMSGPNTEAFFGQGTRLTVV.

There are a few counts of this clone. The DNA of the CDR3 is TGTGCCAGCAGCTTCCCGGGGGGAACTAATGAAAAACTGTTTTTT. Amino acid sequence: CASSFPGGTNEKLFF. The gene calls are TRBV3-1 (or the pseudogene TRBV3-2) and TRBJ1-4; D possibly corresponds to TRBD1 (5 bases). CDR1 LGHDT and CDR2 YNNKEL come from the germline V gene (reference sequence). V lost 5 bases to trimming and J lost 1 base, with 11 bases between them. The length of the CDR3 is 15 residues.

The J gene is TRBJ2-3, the V gene TRBV3-1 (or the pseudogene TRBV3-2); D is ambiguous. CDR3 length: 14 amino acids. V gave up 4 bases and J gave up 5 bases, with 13 bases separating them. CDR1 and CDR2 (germline): LGHDT, YNNKEL (reference sequence). In nucleotides, the CDR3 is TGTGCCAGCAGCCCCTTCTCCAAGGTAGATACGCAGTATTTT. Protein product: CASSPFSKVDTQYF.

The chain uses TRBV6-5 and TRBJ2-7; no clear D gene. The germline V and J ends were trimmed by 3 bases and 2 bases, with 2 bases remaining between them. The CDR3 runs 11 residues. In germline, CDR1 is MNHEY, CDR2 SVGAGI. CDR3 sequence: CASSYTYEQYF. CDR3 DNA: TGTGCCAGCAGTTATACCTACGAGCAGTACTTC.

This clone occurred once. The chain joins TRBV6-4 to TRBJ2-6; D ambiguous. The CDR3 has 14 residues. CDR1 and CDR2 (germline): MRHNA, SNTAGT. The V end was cut by 3 bases, the J end by 1 base, with 4 bases between. The DNA for the CDR3 is TGTGCCAGCAGTGAAGGTTCTGGGGCCAACGTCCTGACTTTC. This encodes CASSEGSGANVLTF.

The J gene is TRBJ2-5, the V gene TRBV19; 7 bases are shared with TRBD1. The CDR3 covers 12 residues. V lost 5 bases to trimming and J lost 5 bases; unmatched junction nucleotides: 2. Germline V gives CDR1 LNHDA, CDR2 SQIVND (reference sequence). CDR3 bases: TGTGCCAGTAGTGACAGGGTGGAGACCCAGTACTTC. Translation gives CASSDRVETQYF.

By frequency in the sample, this clone is medium-sized. The chain uses TRBV9 and TRBJ2-1; 11 bases agree with TRBD2. The CDR3 length is 16 residues. Losses at the gene ends were 5 bases for V and 0 bases for J; bases not matched to a gene: 4. Germline loops: CDR1 SGDLS, CDR2 YYNGEE. CDR3 amino acids: CASSLAGGLSYNEQFF. In DNA, the CDR3 is TGTGCCAGCAGTCTAGCGGGAGGCCTCTCCTACAATGAGCAGTTCTTC.

V usage is TRBV12-3 or TRBV12-4 and J usage is TRBJ2-7; 7 bases match TRBD2. The V and J ends lost 6 bases and 4 bases, in that order; junction bases with no gene match: 3. The CDR3 runs 12 residues. CDR3: CASRSGGYEQYF. The CDR3 nucleotides are TGTGCCAGCAGGTCGGGGGGTTACGAGCAGTACTTC.

This clone came up a few times. The J gene is TRBJ2-7, the V gene TRBV18; D gene uncertain. The CDR3 length is 13 residues. Germline CDR1 and CDR2: KGHSH and LQKENI. With 2 bases removed from V and 3 bases from J, the gap between germline ends came to 8 bases. In nucleotides, the CDR3 is TGTGCCAGCTCACCAGCGACCCACTACGAGCAGTACTTC. Amino acids: CASSPATHYEQYF.

The chain couples TRBV12-3 or TRBV12-4 to TRBJ2-2; D gene uncertain. Trimming took 3 bases from V and 1 from J, leaving 3 bases between them. The CDR3 has 13 amino acids. The CDR3 protein is CASSLGNTGELFF. The DNA for the CDR3 is TGTGCCAGCAGTTTGGGGAACACCGGGGAGCTGTTTTTT.

The rearrangement joins TRBV24-1 to TRBJ2-1, with 11 bases lining up with TRBD2. The ends lost 1 base at V and 2 bases at J; junction bases unmatched: 3. The CDR3 consists of 17 residues. Per the germline V gene, CDR1 is KGHDR and CDR2 is SFDVKD. The CDR3 DNA follows: TGTGCCACCAGTGATTTTACTAGCGGGAGTACCTACAATGAGCAGTTCTTC. It yields the protein CATSDFTSGSTYNEQFF.